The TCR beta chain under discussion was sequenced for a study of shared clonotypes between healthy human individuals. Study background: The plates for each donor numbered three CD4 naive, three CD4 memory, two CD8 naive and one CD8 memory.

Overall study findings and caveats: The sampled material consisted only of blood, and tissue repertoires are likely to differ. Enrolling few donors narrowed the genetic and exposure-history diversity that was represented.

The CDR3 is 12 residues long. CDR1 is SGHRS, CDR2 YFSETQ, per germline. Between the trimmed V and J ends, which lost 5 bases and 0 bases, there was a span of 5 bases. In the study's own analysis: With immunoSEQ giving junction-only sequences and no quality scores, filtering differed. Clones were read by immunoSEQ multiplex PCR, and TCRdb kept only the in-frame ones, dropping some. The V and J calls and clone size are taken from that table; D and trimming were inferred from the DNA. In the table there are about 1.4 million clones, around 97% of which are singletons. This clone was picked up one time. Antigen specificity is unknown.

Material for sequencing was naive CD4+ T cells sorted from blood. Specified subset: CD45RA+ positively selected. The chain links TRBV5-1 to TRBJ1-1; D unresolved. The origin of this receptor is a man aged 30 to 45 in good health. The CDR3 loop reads CASRGVNTEAFF. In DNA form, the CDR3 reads TGCGCCAGCAGGGGCGTGAACACTGAAGCTTTCTTT. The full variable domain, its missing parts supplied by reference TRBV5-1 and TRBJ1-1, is KAGVTQTPRYLIKTRGQQVTLSCSPISGHRSVSWYQQTPGQGLQFLFEYFSETQRNKGNFPGRFSGRQFSNSRSEMNVSTLELGDSALYLCASRGVNTEAFFGQGTRLTVV.